This T cell receptor (beta chain) was profiled in a study of blood T cell repertoires in COVID-19. Study-wide background: Researchers got acute and convalescent COVID-19 samples from the United States, Italy and Spain. Nucleic acid was either cDNA or gDNA, and it came from T cells, B-cell-depleted T cells, or PBMCs.

Original analysis: Amplified reference gene primers provided the basis for estimating nucleated cell counts. Only in-frame clones appear in the TCRdb table, and some are missing; sequencing was by immunoSEQ multiplex PCR. V and J calls and clone size are copied from that table; D and trimming were computed from the DNA. The sample gives under 200,000 clones, 60% to 85% of which show up once; roughly 8.4% is in the top ten. V was trimmed by 4 bases and J by 4 bases, leaving 25 bases between them. Per germline, CDR1 MGHRA and CDR2 YSYEKL. The CDR3 consists of 19 residues. The J gene is TRBJ2-2, the V gene TRBV4-1; D might be TRBD2 (6 bases). Material: peripheral blood. The source is a man aged 55 to 70 with acute or convalescent COVID-19. CDR3 DNA sequence: TGCGCCAGCAGCCCCATGGGGGGTGGGAAGTTGGGTAGCACCGGGGAGCTGTTTTTT. It translates to CASSPMGGGKLGSTGELFF.